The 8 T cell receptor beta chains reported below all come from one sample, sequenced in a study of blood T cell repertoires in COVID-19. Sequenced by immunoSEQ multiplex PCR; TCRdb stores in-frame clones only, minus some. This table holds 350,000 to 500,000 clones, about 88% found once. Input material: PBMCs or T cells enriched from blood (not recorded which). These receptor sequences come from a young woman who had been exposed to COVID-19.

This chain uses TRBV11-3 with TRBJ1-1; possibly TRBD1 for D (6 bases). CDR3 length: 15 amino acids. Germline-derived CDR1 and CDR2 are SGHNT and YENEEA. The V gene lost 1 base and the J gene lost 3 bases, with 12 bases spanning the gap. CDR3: CASSLVGQSDTEAFF. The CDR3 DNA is TGTGCCAGCAGCTTAGTCGGACAGTCAGACACTGAAGCTTTCTTT.

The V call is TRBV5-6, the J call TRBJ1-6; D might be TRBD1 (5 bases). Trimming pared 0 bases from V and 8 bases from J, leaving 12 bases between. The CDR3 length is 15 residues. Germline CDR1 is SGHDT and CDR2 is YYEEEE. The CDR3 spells CASSLVGRVDSPLHF. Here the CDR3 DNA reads TGTGCCAGCAGCTTGGTGGGCAGGGTGGATTCACCCCTCCACTTT.

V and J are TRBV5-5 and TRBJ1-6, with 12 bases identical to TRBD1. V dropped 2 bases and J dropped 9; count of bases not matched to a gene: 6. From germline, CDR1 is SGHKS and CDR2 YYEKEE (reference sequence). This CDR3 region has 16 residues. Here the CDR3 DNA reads TGTGCCAGCAGCTTACAGGGACAGGGGGCTGTTTCACCCCTCCACTTT. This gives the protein CASSLQGQGAVSPLHF.

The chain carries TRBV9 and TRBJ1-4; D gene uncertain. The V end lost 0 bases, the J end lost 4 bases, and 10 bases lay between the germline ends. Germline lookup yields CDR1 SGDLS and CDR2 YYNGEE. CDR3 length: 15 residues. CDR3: CASSVGAGDNEKLFF. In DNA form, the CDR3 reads TGTGCCAGCAGCGTAGGGGCCGGGGATAATGAAAAACTGTTTTTT.

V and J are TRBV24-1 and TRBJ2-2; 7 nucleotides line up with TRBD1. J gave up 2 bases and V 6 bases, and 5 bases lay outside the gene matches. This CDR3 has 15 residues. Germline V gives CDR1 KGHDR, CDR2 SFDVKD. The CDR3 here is CATSRGGDNTGELFF. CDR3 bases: TGTGCCACCAGTAGAGGGGGCGACAACACCGGGGAGCTGTTTTTT.

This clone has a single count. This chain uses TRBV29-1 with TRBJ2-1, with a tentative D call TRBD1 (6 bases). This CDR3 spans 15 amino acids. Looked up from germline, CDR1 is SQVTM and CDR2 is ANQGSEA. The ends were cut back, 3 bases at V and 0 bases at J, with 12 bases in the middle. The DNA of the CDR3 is TGCAGCGTTGAGAAGGCGGACAGCTCCTACAATGAGCAGTTCTTC. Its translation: CSVEKADSSYNEQFF.

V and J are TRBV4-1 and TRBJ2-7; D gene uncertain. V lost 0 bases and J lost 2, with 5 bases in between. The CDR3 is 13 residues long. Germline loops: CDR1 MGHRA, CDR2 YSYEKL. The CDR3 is CASSQDHTYEQYF. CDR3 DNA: TGCGCCAGCAGCCAAGACCACACCTACGAGCAGTACTTC.

The CDR3: CASSLRWAGQETQYF. In DNA form, the CDR3 reads TGTGCCAGCAGCCTCCGTTGGGCGGGACAAGAGACCCAGTACTTC. The chain recombines TRBV6-2 or TRBV6-3 with TRBJ2-5, with a possible D match to TRBD2 (6 bases). Germline CDR1 reads MNHEY; CDR2 reads SVGEGT. V lost 6 bases, J lost 2 bases, and 16 bases lay in between. The CDR3 runs to 15 residues.